The 15 T cell receptor beta chains below all came from one sample that was sequenced in a study of blood T cell repertoires in COVID-19. Profiling relied on immunoSEQ multiplex PCR, and the TCRdb table lists in-frame clones only, not all of them. The sample contains approximately 20,000 clones, 80% to 90% of which appear only once. Sequenced sample: peripheral blood. The receptors come from a man aged 50-59 years with active COVID-19.

The chain combines TRBV29-1 with TRBJ1-2; TRBD1 agrees at 7 bases. CDR3 length: 15 residues. Trimming removed 7 bases from V and 5 bases from J; junction bases left unmatched: 16. Germline V lookup: CDR1 SQVTM, CDR2 ANQGSEA. CDR3 nucleotides: TGCAGCGGATTTTCCCCCGGGACAGACCAATATGGCTACACCTTC. This sequence encodes CSGFSPGTDQYGYTF.

The V and J genes are TRBV2 and TRBJ2-3; D uncertain. The germline V and J ends were trimmed by 7 bases and 0 bases, with 8 bases remaining between them. This CDR3 has 13 residues. Germline assignment: CDR1 SNHLY and CDR2 FYNNEI. CDR3 coding DNA: TGTGCCAGCATGATTAGTAGCACAGATACGCAGTATTTT. Amino acid sequence: CASMISSTDTQYF.

The V call is TRBV27, the J call TRBJ1-1; no clear D gene. The V gene's germline CDR1 is MNHEY and CDR2 SMNVEV (reference sequence). Trimming took 1 base from V and 1 from J, leaving 7 bases between them. The CDR3 covers 14 residues. CDR3 bases: TGTGCCAGCAGTTTATTGGGGAGGAACACTGAAGCTTTCTTT. Translated, it gives CASSLLGRNTEAFF.

The chain is built from TRBV28 and TRBJ2-2; D possibly corresponds to TRBD1 (5 bases). The CDR3 sequence is 17 residues long. Germline lookup yields CDR1 MDHEN and CDR2 SYDVKM. The V and J ends lost 6 bases and 6 bases respectively, with 23 bases between them. CDR3 residues: CASSPMNGRARSGELFF. CDR3 nucleotide sequence: TGTGCCAGCAGCCCCATGAATGGCAGGGCAAGATCCGGGGAGCTGTTTTTT.

The chain links TRBV6-2 or TRBV6-3 to TRBJ2-1; 8 nucleotides agree with TRBD1. V lost 2 bases and J lost 8; bases outside the gene matches: 8. The germline CDR1 and CDR2 sequences are MNHEY and SVGEGT. The CDR3 loop spans 15 amino acids. The chain's CDR3 is CASSYLRTGSYEQFF. The CDR3 DNA sequence: TGTGCCAGCAGTTACCTGAGGACAGGGTCCTATGAGCAGTTCTTC.

The chain has TRBV5-3 and TRBJ1-6, with 7 bases lining up with TRBD1. TRBV5-3 falls under the ORF class, with uncertain function. V lost 4 bases and J lost 5; bases outside the gene matches: 3. The CDR3 has 14 amino acids. DNA of the CDR3: TGTGCCAGAAGCCGGGACAGACATAATTCACCCCTCCACTTT. It codes for CARSRDRHNSPLHF.

The V call is TRBV9, the J call TRBJ1-5; maybe TRBD1 (5 bases). Per germline, CDR1 SGDLS and CDR2 YYNGEE. The CDR3 contains 15 residues. The V gene lost 0 bases and the J gene lost 6 bases, with 13 bases spanning the gap. CDR3 DNA sequence: TGTGCCAGCAGCGTAGCTCCACAGGTAGGTCAGCCCCAGCATTTT. Translating it yields CASSVAPQVGQPQHF.

This chain uses TRBV11-2 with TRBJ2-3; D not resolved. From germline, CDR1 is SGHAT and CDR2 FQNNGV. V lost 1 base and J lost 1, with 9 bases in between. The CDR3 extends over 15 amino acids. The CDR3 DNA reads as TGTGCCAGCAGCTTAGTTGGCCGCCGCACAGATACGCAGTATTTT. It specifies CASSLVGRRTDTQYF.

This rearrangement joins TRBV11-2 to TRBJ2-1; 8 bases fit TRBD2. Germline assignment: CDR1 SGHAT and CDR2 FQNNGV. With V trimmed by 7 bases and J by 10 bases, 9 bases remained unmatched. The CDR3 sequence is 13 residues long. The CDR3 region is CASTLNRGGEQFF. CDR3 coding DNA: TGTGCCAGCACCCTAAACCGGGGGGGCGAGCAGTTCTTC. Full variable domain (missing parts from reference TRBV11-2 and TRBJ2-1): EAGVAQSPRYKIIEKRQSVAFWCNPISGHATLYWYQQILGQGPKLLIQFQNNGVVDDSQLPKDRFSAERLKGVDSTLKIQPAKLEDSAVYLCASTLNRGGEQFFGPGTRLTVL.

The chain joins TRBV5-1 to TRBJ2-7; perhaps TRBD1 as D (6 bases). Germline CDR1 SGHRS, CDR2 YFSETQ. The ends were cut back, 6 bases at V and 1 base at J, with 14 bases in the middle. The CDR3 length is 14 residues. The CDR3 is CASKPSRGSYEQYF. In nucleotides, the CDR3 is TGCGCCAGCAAACCCAGCAGGGGTTCCTACGAGCAGTACTTC.

The chain employs TRBV7-9 and TRBJ2-6, with TRBD2 matching 9 bases. CDR3 length: 17 residues. Losses at the gene ends were 5 bases for V and 0 bases for J; bases not matched to a gene: 5. Germline assignment: CDR1 SEHNR and CDR2 FQNEAQ (reference sequence). In DNA, the CDR3 is TGTGCCAGCAGCCTGACTAGCGGAAGCTCTGGGGCCAACGTCCTGACTTTC. It specifies CASSLTSGSSGANVLTF.

This rearrangement joins TRBV30 to TRBJ1-1; 7 nucleotides align to TRBD1. The length of the CDR3 is 13 residues. V lost 5 bases, J lost 1 base, and 4 bases stayed unmatched. Germline V gene lookup returns CDR1 GTSNPN and CDR2 SVGIG (reference sequence). Written as DNA, the CDR3 is TGTGCCTGGGGACAGGCGGGGAACACTGAAGCTTTCTTT. It encodes CAWGQAGNTEAFF.

This clone was detected only a few times. The chain uses TRBV3-1 (or the pseudogene TRBV3-2) and TRBJ1-1; no reliable D call. The CDR3 spans 15 residues. V was pared by 0 bases and J by 0 bases, with 8 bases between. Germline-derived CDR1 and CDR2 are LGHDT and YNNKEL (reference sequence). Here the CDR3 reads CASSQDAGMNTEAFF. DNA of the CDR3: TGTGCCAGCAGCCAAGATGCAGGAATGAACACTGAAGCTTTCTTT.

This clone has only one observation. This rearrangement joins TRBV3-1 (or the pseudogene TRBV3-2) to TRBJ1-2, with D possibly matching TRBD1 (6 bases). This CDR3 contains 15 residues. The V gene lost 1 base and the J gene lost 8 bases, with 17 bases spanning the gap. Germline V lookup: CDR1 LGHDT, CDR2 YNNKEL (reference sequence). DNA of the CDR3: TGTGCCAGCAGCCAAGTCCGGGGGGGGGCAGGAGGCTACACCTTC. Residues: CASSQVRGGAGGYTF.

This rearrangement joins TRBV4-3 to TRBJ2-7; D gene ambiguous. V lost 0 bases, J lost 1 base, and 10 bases lay in between. This CDR3 has 15 residues. From germline, CDR1 is LGHNA and CDR2 YSLEER. CDR3 sequence (DNA): TGCGCCAGCAGCCAAGACTCGACTTATTCCTACGAGCAGTACTTC. Translating gives CASSQDSTYSYEQYF.